Listed below are T cell receptor beta chains from one sample, sequenced in a study of blood T cell repertoires in COVID-19. Some clones are missing from TCRdb's copy, which holds only in-frame ones; the method was immunoSEQ multiplex PCR. Of some 150,000 clones in the sample, about 86% are singletons; the top ten hold around 8.4%. Sequencing input: peripheral blood. These receptors all come from a woman aged 60-75 years with acute or convalescent COVID-19. Both conserved end residues are part of each CDR3. D genes are given only for firm matches.

TRBV13	17	.	TRBJ2-2	CASSLTGWGSAGGELFF	TGTGCCAGCAGCTTGACAGGTTGGGGGAGCGCAGGCGGGGAGCTGTTTTTT
TRBV5-1	15	TRBD1	TRBJ1-5	CASSRTGDSNQPQHF	TGCGCCAGCAGCCGGACAGGGGATAGCAATCAGCCCCAGCATTTT
TRBV5-5	13	TRBD1	TRBJ1-2	CASSWGQNYGYTF	TGTGCCAGCAGCTGGGGACAGAACTATGGCTACACCTTC
TRBV5-5	18	.	TRBJ2-3	CASSYRRGNFKSTDTQYF	TGTGCCAGCAGTTACCGGAGGGGTAACTTTAAAAGCACAGATACGCAGTATTTT
TRBV12-5	17	TRBD1	TRBJ1-3	CASGLVTGTGRGNTIYF	TGTGCTAGTGGTTTGGTAACGGGGACAGGGAGAGGAAACACCATATATTTT
TRBV23-1	11	.	TRBJ2-7	CASSPPSEQYF	TGCGCCAGCAGTCCTCCGAGCGAGCAGTACTTC
TRBV11-3	14	.	TRBJ1-2	CASTPGPEGYGYTF	TGTGCCAGCACCCCCGGCCCCGAGGGCTATGGCTACACCTTC
TRBV5-4	17	TRBD1	TRBJ2-2	CASSAQGQGIYTGELFF	TGTGCCAGCAGCGCCCAAGGACAGGGGATTTACACCGGGGAGCTGTTTTTT
TRBV5-4	15	TRBD1	TRBJ1-1	CASSTRQGRGTEAFF	TGTGCCAGCAGCACACGACAGGGACGAGGAACTGAAGCTTTCTTT
TRBV25-1	14	TRBD2	TRBJ2-7	CASSVASGGLEQYF	TGTGCCAGCAGTGTCGCTAGCGGGGGGCTCGAGCAGTACTTC
TRBV7-8	16	.	TRBJ1-1	CASSLAGGRVNTEAFF	TGTGCCAGCAGCTTAGCGGGGGGGCGGGTGAACACTGAAGCTTTCTTT
TRBV29-1	14	TRBD1	TRBJ1-5	CSVAGGVGNQPQHF	TGCAGCGTCGCAGGGGGTGTCGGCAATCAGCCCCAGCATTTT
TRBV19	13	.	TRBJ2-5	CASTTGNQETQYF	TGTGCCAGTACCACAGGGAACCAAGAGACCCAGTACTTC
TRBV19	20	TRBD2	TRBJ2-3	CASSPSGLAGVRRGADTQYF	TGTGCCAGTAGCCCCTCAGGACTAGCGGGCGTCCGTCGTGGGGCAGATACGCAGTATTTT
TRBV28	14	TRBD1	TRBJ2-1	CASRPQGAVNEQFF	TGTGCCAGCAGGCCGCAGGGGGCTGTCAATGAGCAGTTCTTC
TRBV19	16	.	TRBJ2-1	CASSISARISYNEQFF	TGTGCCAGTAGTATCTCCGCCAGGATATCCTACAATGAGCAGTTCTTC